This TCR beta chain was observed in a study of blood T cell repertoires in COVID-19. In the study overall: The study drew acute and convalescent COVID-19 samples from the United States, Italy and Spain.

In germline, CDR1 is SGHTS, CDR2 YDEGEE. The CDR3 spans 16 residues. The V segment lost 3 bases and the J segment 3 bases; nucleotides outside the gene matches: 7. Here immunoSEQ multiplex PCR was the method, and the copy in TCRdb shows in-frame clones only, minus some. The sample holds roughly 240,000 clones, about four fifths seen once. This receptor was obtained from a woman between 35 and 50 years old who had been exposed to COVID-19. The sequenced sample consisted of PBMCs or T cells enriched from blood (not recorded which). This chain joins TRBV5-8 and TRBJ1-4, with 8 bases fitting TRBD1. The CDR3 loop is CASSSTGEGSNEKLFF. CDR3 nucleotide sequence: TGTGCCAGCAGCTCGACAGGGGAAGGGTCTAATGAAAAACTGTTTTTT.